These T cell receptor beta chains were read from a single sample in a study of blood T cell repertoires in COVID-19. TCRdb keeps only in-frame clones here, not all; method: immunoSEQ multiplex PCR. The data show approximately 73,000 clones, with around nine tenths seen just once and around 2% held by the top ten. The sample consisted of peripheral blood. The source of these receptors is a woman aged 60-75 years with acute or convalescent COVID-19. CDR3s include the opening cysteine and the closing phenylalanine or tryptophan. The D gene is left open where the match is weak. A row's size may be missing; if present it is once, few, many or a size class.

V,D,J,size,CDR3,DNA
TRBV24-1,TRBD1,TRBJ1-4,.,CATSEPGQGDEKLFF,TGTGCCACCAGTGAGCCGGGACAGGGGGATGAAAAACTGTTTTTT
TRBV6-5,TRBD1,TRBJ1-1,.,CASSYTGQGSNTEAFF,TGTGCCAGCAGTTACACCGGACAGGGGTCGAACACTGAAGCTTTCTTT
TRBV7-2,TRBD2,TRBJ2-7,.,CASSLEAGGLSTYEQYF,TGTGCCAGCAGCTTAGAGGCGGGAGGGCTCAGTACCTACGAGCAGTACTTC
TRBV5-4,TRBD2,TRBJ2-7,.,CASSSRREREGSEQYF,TGTGCCAGCAGCTCCCGACGGGAGCGGGAGGGCTCCGAGCAGTACTTC
TRBV6-5,.,TRBJ2-7,.,CASSYAPGQYEQYF,TGTGCCAGCAGTTACGCGCCAGGGCAATACGAGCAGTACTTC
TRBV5-5,.,TRBJ1-1,.,CASSSTTGSSRTEAFF,TGTGCCAGCAGCTCCACAACAGGGTCTTCCCGCACTGAAGCTTTCTTT
TRBV11-3,.,TRBJ2-1,once,CASSLMAGANEQFF,TGTGCCAGCAGCTTAATGGCGGGGGCTAATGAGCAGTTCTTC
TRBV28,TRBD1,TRBJ1-5,.,CASSRTGAGVTQHF,TGTGCCAGCAGTCGGACAGGGGCGGGCGTGACCCAGCATTTT
TRBV19,TRBD1,TRBJ1-1,.,CASSMTGSPEAFF,TGTGCCAGTAGCATGACAGGGAGTCCTGAAGCTTTCTTT
TRBV5-5,.,TRBJ2-7,.,CASSLAPSEQYF,TGTGCCAGCAGCTTGGCCCCTTCCGAGCAGTACTTC
TRBV6-2/TRBV6-3,TRBD1,TRBJ1-4,.,CASSRRDRKKNEKLFF,TGTGCCAGCAGTAGGCGGGACAGGAAAAAGAATGAAAAACTGTTTTTT
TRBV19,.,TRBJ2-7,.,CASSTDPRPQNEQYF,TGTGCCAGTAGTACGGATCCCAGGCCCCAGAACGAGCAGTACTTC
TRBV28,TRBD1,TRBJ1-2,.,CASSLQGGGNGYTF,TGTGCCAGCAGTTTACAAGGGGGCGGCAATGGCTACACCTTC
TRBV7-3,.,TRBJ2-2,few,CASSLSDDGELFF,TGTGCCAGCAGCTTATCAGATGACGGGGAGCTGTTTTTT
TRBV5-4,TRBD2,TRBJ2-1,.,CASSLGGSPYNEQFF,TGTGCCAGCAGCTTAGGCGGGAGCCCATACAATGAGCAGTTCTTC
TRBV19,.,TRBJ1-2,.,CASSMGLHGYTF,TGTGCCAGTAGTATGGGGCTCCATGGCTACACCTTC
TRBV28,TRBD2,TRBJ2-3,few,CASSLARLAADTQYF,TGTGCCAGCAGTTTAGCCCGACTAGCCGCGGATACGCAGTATTTT
TRBV6-1,.,TRBJ2-3,.,CASSEVVRGWADTQYF,TGTGCCAGCAGTGAAGTGGTCAGGGGTTGGGCAGATACGCAGTATTTT
TRBV7-3,TRBD2,TRBJ2-2,.,CASSLTRGGRTTWVGELFF,TGTGCCAGCAGCTTAACAAGGGGAGGGCGAACTACTTGGGTCGGGGAGCTGTTTTTT
TRBV19,.,TRBJ2-7,.,CASTDRGSYEQYF,TGTGCCAGTACCGATAGGGGCTCCTACGAGCAGTACTTC
TRBV28,.,TRBJ1-4,.,CASRGGANEKLFF,TGTGCCAGCAGGGGGGGAGCTAATGAAAAACTGTTTTTT
TRBV6-5,.,TRBJ1-2,.,CASRQTGATNYGYTF,TGTGCCAGCAGACAGACAGGAGCAACTAACTATGGCTACACCTTC
TRBV10-3,.,TRBJ1-1,.,CASEGGRMNTEAFF,TGTGCCTCAGAGGGAGGGAGAATGAACACTGAAGCTTTCTTT
TRBV4-1,.,TRBJ2-1,few,CASSGRAGSYNEQFF,TGCGCCAGCAGCGGCAGGGCTGGCTCCTACAATGAGCAGTTCTTC
TRBV12-3/TRBV12-4,TRBD1,TRBJ1-1,once,CASSWTGETEAFF,TGTGCCAGCAGTTGGACAGGAGAGACTGAAGCTTTCTTT
TRBV14,.,TRBJ2-2,.,CASSPRLNTGELFF,TGTGCCAGCAGCCCGCGGCTGAACACCGGGGAGCTGTTTTTT
TRBV10-2,.,TRBJ2-2,.,CASSGQGAGELFF,TGCGCCAGCAGCGGGCAGGGCGCCGGGGAGCTGTTTTTT
TRBV6-2/TRBV6-3,.,TRBJ1-1,few,CASSRDFGTEAFF,TGTGCCAGCAGTCGGGACTTTGGCACTGAAGCTTTCTTT
TRBV30,.,TRBJ2-7,.,CASGTSGYEQYF,TGTGCCTCCGGAACAAGCGGCTACGAGCAGTACTTC
TRBV19,TRBD2,TRBJ2-5,.,CATSPGTSGLQETQYF,TGTGCCACCTCCCCCGGAACTAGCGGACTCCAAGAGACCCAGTACTTC
TRBV9,.,TRBJ1-1,.,CASSVGGDTEAFF,TGTGCCAGCAGCGTAGGCGGGGACACTGAAGCTTTCTTT
TRBV9,.,TRBJ2-7,.,CASSSSGVSYEQYF,TGTGCCAGCAGCTCCTCGGGGGTCTCCTACGAGCAGTACTTC
TRBV11-1,.,TRBJ1-5,.,CASSLDSYQPQHF,TGTGCCAGCAGCTTAGACAGTTATCAGCCCCAGCATTTT
TRBV3-1/TRBV3-2,TRBD1,TRBJ2-7,.,CASSFQGAYEQYF,TGTGCCAGCAGCTTCCAGGGGGCCTACGAGCAGTACTTC
TRBV4-2,TRBD2,TRBJ2-1,few,CASSQVANTGGEQFF,TGTGCCAGCAGCCAAGTCGCCAACACGGGAGGTGAGCAGTTCTTC
TRBV28,TRBD2,TRBJ2-7,few,CASSLSGLLRETNGEQYF,TGTGCCAGCAGTTTATCTGGTTTACTGCGGGAGACAAACGGGGAGCAGTACTTC
TRBV11-3,TRBD1,TRBJ2-7,few,CASSLDVGTGSHEQYF,TGTGCCAGCAGCTTAGATGTTGGGACAGGGTCCCACGAGCAGTACTTC
TRBV6-5,.,TRBJ1-2,.,CASTLTYYGYTF,TGTGCCAGCACATTGACATATTATGGCTACACCTTC
TRBV11-2,.,TRBJ2-3,.,CASGSGYDTQYF,TGTGCCAGCGGATCGGGGTACGATACGCAGTATTTT
TRBV11-2,TRBD1,TRBJ1-2,.,CASSLLQGAGFPGF,TGTGCCAGCAGCCTTTTACAGGGGGCGGGATTTCCAGGGTTC
TRBV5-6,.,TRBJ1-4,.,CASSSQGHEKLFF,TGTGCCAGCAGTTCACAGGGACATGAAAAACTGTTTTTT
TRBV10-3,.,TRBJ2-1,.,CAIMPPNTDEQFF,TGTGCCATCATGCCCCCGAACACCGATGAGCAGTTCTTC